The next 3 T cell receptor beta chains were all read from a single sample in a study of breast tumors, draining lymph nodes, adjacent tissues (dated by TCRdb to the mid-2010s). Library construction relied on multiplex PCR. Reads for this sample came from an Illumina HiSeq 2000. TCRdb redid the processing of the public reads, applying fastp at Q25 and MiXCR, and retained in-frame beta chains. For every CDR3 protein sequence, its rows merge into one entry that carries the most common genes and DNA. The sample data list around 70,000 distinct CDR3 sequences, and 43% of these were observed just once. The ten largest clones add up to more than 7.5% of the sample. Sequencing was carried out using breast tumor tissue. The receptor set was obtained from a female donor with breast cancer. Some clones in this sample may be carry-over from other donors' samples.

By share of the sample, this clonotype is medium-sized. CDR3 bases: TGTGCCAGCAGCTTAGACTCCGACACGCAGTATTTT. Translation gives CASSLDSDTQYF. V is TRBV7-9 and J is TRBJ2-3; no definite D call. Per germline, CDR1 SEHNR and CDR2 FQNEAQ (reference sequence). CDR3 length: 12 amino acids. V lost 1 base, J lost 9 bases, and 8 bases lay in between.

This clonotype showed up just a few times. This chain links TRBV24-1 with TRBJ2-3; D call uncertain. The ends were cut back, 5 bases at V and 4 bases at J, with 18 bases in the middle. This CDR3 contains 16 residues. Germline assignment: CDR1 KGHDR and CDR2 SFDVKD. The CDR3: CATSAAPYPPPDTQYF. The CDR3 DNA reads TGTGCCACCAGTGCTGCCCCTTACCCCCCGCCAGATACGCAGTATTTT.

This clonotype was counted once. An end of the junction differs from the germline gene, which may be a read error. J is TRBJ1-2 and V is TRBV24-1; D not certain. The germline CDR1 and CDR2 sequences are KGHDR and SFDVKD. The CDR3 totals 12 residues. The CDR3 sequence: CATITVRRGYPF. The CDR3 bases are TGTGCCACCATTACAGTTCGCCGAGGCTACCCCTTC.